The 29 T cell receptor beta chains in this list originate from one sample, sequenced in a study of glioma-infiltrating T cells after dendritic cell vaccination. Noted time point: after dendritic cell vaccination, including at tumor progression/relapse. Method: immunoSEQ multiplex PCR; TCRdb's copy keeps in-frame clones and lacks some. The sample includes fewer than 75,000 clones, under 90% of them seen just once. Material: blood, obtained after dendritic cell vaccination. Receptors originate from a human donor with glioblastoma.

V usage is TRBV2 and J usage is TRBJ1-1, with D uncertain. The CDR3 totals 11 residues. The germline V gene has CDR1 SNHLY and CDR2 FYNNEI. Trimming cost V 8 bases and J 1 base, with 5 bases left between them. The CDR3 loop is CASGGNTEAFF. In DNA form, the CDR3 reads TGTGCCAGCGGAGGGAACACTGAAGCTTTCTTT. Variable domain in full (rest from reference TRBV2 and TRBJ1-1): EPEVTQTPSHQVTQMGQEVILRCVPISNHLYFYWYRQILGQKVEFLVSFYNNEISEKSEIFDDQFSVERPDGSNFTLKIRSTKLEDSAMYFCASGGNTEAFFGQGTRLTVV.

This rearrangement joins TRBV5-1 to TRBJ2-5; 8 bases line up with TRBD1. The germline gives CDR1 SGHRS, CDR2 YFSETQ. CDR3 length: 16 residues. V lost 0 bases to trimming and J lost 5 bases; unmatched junction nucleotides: 9. The CDR3 region has the DNA TGCGCCAGCAGCTTGGGTCCTCAGGGGGCTGGGGAGACCCAGTACTTC. Protein sequence: CASSLGPQGAGETQYF.

This chain uses TRBV9 with TRBJ1-2, with D perhaps matching TRBD1 (6 bases). Germline assignment: CDR1 SGDLS and CDR2 YYNGEE. Trimming cost V 0 bases and J 9 bases, with 12 bases left between them. The CDR3 is 13 amino acids. The CDR3 nucleotides are TGTGCCAGCAGCGTAGGGGGGGGCGCTAGCTACACCTTC. It translates to CASSVGGGASYTF.

This sequence joins TRBV6-1 and TRBJ1-3, with TRBD1 identical over 7 bases. The ends lost 11 bases at V and 0 bases at J; junction bases unmatched: 7. The CDR3 runs to 14 residues. In germline, CDR1 is MNHNS, CDR2 SASEGT. The CDR3 region has the DNA TGTGCCGTACAAACAGGGGCCTCTGGAAACACCATATATTTT. Translated, it gives CAVQTGASGNTIYF.

CDR3 in DNA: TGTGCCAGCAGCCAGAAACAACGGGACAGGGTTGGTGGCTACACCTTC. This encodes CASSQKQRDRVGGYTF. The chain joins TRBV7-9 to TRBJ1-2; 9 bases agree with TRBD1. V was pared by 5 bases and J by 7 bases, with 14 bases of the junction left unmatched. This CDR3 is built from 16 residues. Germline V CDR1 and CDR2: SEHNR, FQNEAQ (reference sequence).

The rearrangement uses TRBV7-3 and TRBJ1-1; 7 bases are shared with TRBD1. Germline lookup yields CDR1 SGHTA and CDR2 FQGTGA. V dropped 2 bases and J dropped 4; count of bases not matched to a gene: 1. CDR3 length: 13 residues. The CDR3 nucleotides read TGTGCCAGCAGCTTATCAGGGGGCACTGAAGCTTTCTTT. It is translated as CASSLSGGTEAFF.

Only one count was recorded for this clone. CDR3 protein: CASSLSTGGGTDTQYF. Written as DNA, the CDR3 is TGTGCCAGCAGCTTGTCAACAGGGGGGGGCACAGATACGCAGTATTTT. This sequence joins TRBV5-6 and TRBJ2-3, with a weak D call TRBD1 (8 bases). The CDR3 extends over 16 amino acids. The germline gives CDR1 SGHDT, CDR2 YYEEEE. V dropped 1 base and J dropped 1 base, with 13 bases sitting between them.

In DNA form, the CDR3 reads TGTGCCAGCCAGCGGGGGAACACCGGGGAGCTGTTTTTT. The encoded protein is CASQRGNTGELFF. The chain joins TRBV25-1 to TRBJ2-2; 7 nucleotides line up with TRBD2. The CDR3 is 13 amino acids. V shed 8 bases, J shed 1 base, and the junction held 1 base outside the gene matches. The germline V gene has CDR1 MGHDK and CDR2 SYGVNS.

The rearrangement uses TRBV10-3 and TRBJ2-5, with D uncertain. The CDR3 contains 12 residues. In germline, CDR1 is ENHRY, CDR2 SYGVKD. Between the trimmed V and J ends, which lost 3 bases and 4 bases, there was a span of 6 bases. CDR3 region: CAISDRGETQYF. CDR3 DNA: TGTGCCATCAGTGACAGAGGAGAGACCCAGTACTTC.

V is TRBV5-8 and J is TRBJ1-2; D gene uncertain. The germline V gene has CDR1 SGHTS and CDR2 YDEGEE. V lost 4 bases, J lost 5 bases, and 6 bases lay in between. This CDR3 is built from 11 residues. Here the CDR3 reads CASSTSYGYTF. CDR3 sequence (DNA): TGTGCCAGCAGCACTAGTTATGGCTACACCTTC.

The V and J genes are TRBV4-3 and TRBJ2-1; possible D gene TRBD2, 6 bases. Germline V gene lookup returns CDR1 LGHNA and CDR2 YSLEER. The CDR3 runs to 15 residues. V shed 1 base and J shed 4 bases, with 11 bases lying between them. As DNA, the CDR3 is TGCGCCAGCAGCCAAGGAGAGGGACTTTACAATGAGCAGTTCTTC. Amino acids: CASSQGEGLYNEQFF.

The chain employs TRBV4-1 and TRBJ2-1; weak D call: TRBD1 (6 bases). V gave up 2 bases and J gave up 8 bases, with 10 bases separating them. The CDR3 length is 13 residues. Looked up from germline, CDR1 is MGHRA and CDR2 is YSYEKL. CDR3 sequence (DNA): TGCGCCAGCAGCCAAAGGGGGACCTATGAGCAGTTCTTC. Translating it yields CASSQRGTYEQFF.

The chain carries TRBV2 and TRBJ1-1; TRBD1 matches at 8 bases. Germline CDR1 is SNHLY and CDR2 is FYNNEI. The V segment lost 5 bases and the J segment 4 bases; nucleotides outside the gene matches: 3. The CDR3 consists of 13 residues. CDR3 region: CASSRTGLTEAFF. As DNA, the CDR3 is TGTGCCAGCAGTAGGACAGGGCTCACTGAAGCTTTCTTT. Looking up the rest from reference TRBV2 and TRBJ1-1 gives the full variable domain: EPEVTQTPSHQVTQMGQEVILRCVPISNHLYFYWYRQILGQKVEFLVSFYNNEISEKSEIFDDQFSVERPDGSNFTLKIRSTKLEDSAMYFCASSRTGLTEAFFGQGTRLTVV.

The CDR3 DNA is TGTGCCAGCAGCCAAGGACAGGGGACGGACACCGGGGAGCTGTTTTTT. Translated, it gives CASSQGQGTDTGELFF. The rearrangement links TRBV11-3 to TRBJ2-2; 9 bases match TRBD1. In germline, CDR1 is SGHNT, CDR2 YENEEA. This CDR3 has 16 residues. The ends lost 5 bases at V and 3 bases at J; junction bases unmatched: 7.

The gene calls are TRBV5-1 and TRBJ1-4; maybe TRBD1 (5 bases). Germline lookup yields CDR1 SGHRS and CDR2 YFSETQ. Trimming removed 0 bases from V and 3 bases from J, with 15 bases in between. The CDR3 covers 17 residues. The CDR3 coding sequence is TGCGCCAGCAGCTTGGACATCGGGGGGTCGGCTAATGAAAAACTGTTTTTT. Translation gives CASSLDIGGSANEKLFF.

V usage is TRBV7-2 and J usage is TRBJ2-5; D not resolved. The CDR3 extends over 13 amino acids. Trimming took 5 bases from V and 2 from J, leaving 9 bases between them. Germline V gene data show CDR1 as SGHTA and CDR2 as FQGNSA. The CDR3 protein is CASSNSQQETQYF. In DNA, the CDR3 is TGTGCCAGCAGCAATAGCCAACAAGAGACCCAGTACTTC.

This chain uses TRBV18 with TRBJ2-7; 8 positions agree with TRBD1. J was trimmed by 0 bases and V by 3 bases; bases with no gene match: 4. Germline V gene data show CDR1 as KGHSH and CDR2 as LQKENI. The CDR3 is made up of 15 amino acids. The DNA of the CDR3 is TGTGCCAGCTCACCTTCCGGGACAGGCTCCTACGAGCAGTACTTC. It yields the protein CASSPSGTGSYEQYF.

The chain links TRBV6-5 to TRBJ1-4, with unresolved D. Germline CDR1 and CDR2: MNHEY and SVGAGI. The germline V and J ends were trimmed by 0 bases and 10 bases, with 12 bases remaining between them. The CDR3 runs 14 residues. CDR3 sequence (DNA): TGTGCCAGCAGTTACTCGACGGGTGGCGGAAAACTGTTTTTT. This translates into CASSYSTGGGKLFF.

V usage is TRBV5-1 and J usage is TRBJ2-7, with 15 bases identical to TRBD2. The V gene's germline CDR1 is SGHRS and CDR2 YFSETQ. The CDR3 is made up of 18 amino acids. V lost 4 bases, J lost 5 bases, and 13 bases stayed unmatched. The CDR3 loop is CASSEGLAGGPGYHEQYF. The CDR3 nucleotides are TGCGCCAGCAGCGAAGGACTAGCGGGGGGGCCGGGGTACCACGAGCAGTACTTC.

The chain employs TRBV5-4 and TRBJ1-2, with a possible D match to TRBD1 (6 bases). Trimming cost V 0 bases and J 2 bases, with 14 bases left between them. CDR3 length equals 16 residues. Germline lookup yields CDR1 SGHNT and CDR2 YYREEE (reference sequence). CDR3 DNA sequence: TGTGCCAGCAGCTTGGCCGGTGGGGGCGCGAACTATGGCTACACCTTC. Translated: CASSLAGGGANYGYTF.

The V and J genes are TRBV10-2 and TRBJ2-1; 8 nucleotides align to TRBD1. Per germline, CDR1 WSHSY and CDR2 SAAADI. The CDR3 spans 15 residues. V lost 6 bases to trimming and J lost 5 bases; unmatched junction nucleotides: 9. CDR3 nucleotides: TGCGCCAGCAGGGAAAGGACAGGGTCGCACAATGAGCAGTTCTTC. The encoded protein is CASRERTGSHNEQFF.

The chain combines TRBV7-3 with TRBJ2-1; 8 bases agree with TRBD2. V dropped 2 bases and J dropped 6; count of bases not matched to a gene: 3. The CDR3 covers 14 residues. Germline assignment: CDR1 SGHTA and CDR2 FQGTGA. This CDR3 reads CASSLRGGFNEQFF. The CDR3 DNA is TGTGCCAGCAGCTTACGGGGGGGTTTCAATGAGCAGTTCTTC. Drawing the rest from reference TRBV7-3 and TRBJ2-1, the complete variable domain is GAGVSQTPSNKVTEKGKYVELRCDPISGHTALYWYRQSLGQGPEFLIYFQGTGAADDSGLPNDRFFAVRPEGSVSTLKIQRTERGDSAVYLCASSLRGGFNEQFFGPGTRLTVL.

V and J are TRBV11-2 and TRBJ2-3; TRBD2 matches at 8 bases. Per the germline V gene, CDR1 is SGHAT and CDR2 is FQNNGV. The CDR3 extends over 16 amino acids. The ends lost 3 bases at V and 1 base at J; junction bases unmatched: 6. This chain's CDR3 is CASSLIAGGGTDTQYF. The CDR3 region has the DNA TGTGCCAGCAGCTTGATTGCGGGGGGCGGCACAGATACGCAGTATTTT.

The chain joins TRBV6-5 to TRBJ1-1; D is perhaps TRBD1 (6 bases). The ends were cut back, 1 base at V and 5 bases at J, with 8 bases in the middle. The CDR3 runs to 13 residues. Per the germline V gene, CDR1 is MNHEY and CDR2 is SVGAGI. The CDR3 region has the DNA TGTGCCAGCAGTTACTACACAGGGACTGAAGCTTTCTTT. This gives the protein CASSYYTGTEAFF.

This clone came up once. The chain has TRBV5-1 and TRBJ2-5; 7 bases align to TRBD1. V shed 6 bases, J shed 4 bases, and the junction held 9 bases outside the gene matches. This CDR3 spans 14 amino acids. The germline V gene encodes CDR1 SGHRS and CDR2 YFSETQ. CDR3 in DNA: TGCGCCAGCACCGAGGGACAGCCTCCAGAGACCCAGTACTTC. Amino acid sequence: CASTEGQPPETQYF.

This clone came up once. The rearrangement uses TRBV14 and TRBJ2-7; the D is unclear. The CDR3 is 14 residues long. The germline V gene has CDR1 SGHDN and CDR2 FVKESK. The V gene lost 0 bases and the J gene lost 2 bases, with 8 bases spanning the gap. The CDR3 spells CASSQDLRAYEQYF. CDR3 nucleotides: TGTGCCAGCAGCCAAGATTTGCGAGCCTACGAGCAGTACTTC.

This chain connects TRBV11-3 to TRBJ2-3, with TRBD2 identical over 9 bases. Looked up from germline, CDR1 is SGHNT and CDR2 is YENEEA. The CDR3 is 15 amino acids. Trimming removed 5 bases from V and 2 bases from J; junction bases left unmatched: 5. The CDR3 sequence is CASSRRGGNTDTQYF. In DNA form, the CDR3 reads TGTGCCAGCAGCCGGCGGGGGGGTAACACAGATACGCAGTATTTT.

CDR3 residues: CSVEYNADEQFF. As DNA, the CDR3 is TGCAGCGTTGAATATAACGCGGATGAGCAGTTCTTC. V is TRBV29-1 and J is TRBJ2-1; D ambiguous. Germline V lookup: CDR1 SQVTM, CDR2 ANQGSEA. The length of the CDR3 is 12 residues. V dropped 2 bases and J dropped 8 bases, with 10 bases sitting between them.

This clone was seen just once. The chain joins TRBV6-5 to TRBJ1-3, with TRBD1 as a possible D gene (5 bases). This CDR3 has 15 residues. The V gene lost 4 bases and the J gene lost 3 bases, with 13 bases spanning the gap. Germline-derived CDR1 and CDR2 are MNHEY and SVGAGI. The CDR3 nucleotides read TGTGCCAGCAGTTCCCTCAGGGTTGGTGGAAACACCATATATTTT. This codes for CASSSLRVGGNTIYF.